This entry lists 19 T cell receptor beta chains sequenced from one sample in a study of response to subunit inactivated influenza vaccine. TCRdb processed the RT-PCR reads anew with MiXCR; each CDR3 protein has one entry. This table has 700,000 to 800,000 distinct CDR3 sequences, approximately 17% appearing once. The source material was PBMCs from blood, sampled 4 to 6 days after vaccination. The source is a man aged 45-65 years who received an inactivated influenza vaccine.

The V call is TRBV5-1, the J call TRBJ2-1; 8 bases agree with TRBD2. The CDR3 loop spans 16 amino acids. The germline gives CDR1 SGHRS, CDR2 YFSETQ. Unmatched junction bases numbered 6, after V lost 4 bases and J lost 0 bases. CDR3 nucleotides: TGCGCCAGCAGCCGGGAGGGCGGACTCTCCTACAATGAGCAGTTCTTC. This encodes CASSREGGLSYNEQFF.

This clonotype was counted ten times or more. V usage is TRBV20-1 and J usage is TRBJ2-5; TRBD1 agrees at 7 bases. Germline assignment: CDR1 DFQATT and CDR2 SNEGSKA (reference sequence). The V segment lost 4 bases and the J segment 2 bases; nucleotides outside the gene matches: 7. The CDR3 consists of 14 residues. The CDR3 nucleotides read TGCAGTGCTAAACAGGGGACCCAACAAGAGACCCAGTACTTC. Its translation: CSAKQGTQQETQYF.

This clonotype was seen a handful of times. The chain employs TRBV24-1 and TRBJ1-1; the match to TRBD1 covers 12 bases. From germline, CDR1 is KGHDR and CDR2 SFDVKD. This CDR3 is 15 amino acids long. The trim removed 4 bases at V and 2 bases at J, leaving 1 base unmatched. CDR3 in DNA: TGTGCCACCAGTGAAGGGACAGGGGGCAACACTGAAGCTTTCTTT. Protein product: CATSEGTGGNTEAFF.

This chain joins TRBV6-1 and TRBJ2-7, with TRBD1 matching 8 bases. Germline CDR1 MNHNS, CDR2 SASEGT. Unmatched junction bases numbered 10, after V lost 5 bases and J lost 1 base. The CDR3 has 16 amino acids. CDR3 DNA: TGTGCCAGCAGTAAAAGCCCGGGACAGGCATCCTACGAGCAGTACTTC. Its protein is CASSKSPGQASYEQYF.

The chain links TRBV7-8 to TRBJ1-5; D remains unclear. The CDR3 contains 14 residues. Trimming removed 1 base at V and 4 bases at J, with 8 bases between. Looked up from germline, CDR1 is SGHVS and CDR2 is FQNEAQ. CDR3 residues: CASSLVPLNQPQHF. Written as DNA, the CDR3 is TGTGCCAGCAGCTTAGTGCCACTTAATCAGCCCCAGCATTTT.

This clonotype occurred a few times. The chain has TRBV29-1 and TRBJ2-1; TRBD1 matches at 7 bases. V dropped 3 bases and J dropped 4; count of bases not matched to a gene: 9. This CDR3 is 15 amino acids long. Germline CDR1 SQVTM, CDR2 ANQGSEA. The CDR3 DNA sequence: TGCAGCGTTGATCCTAACAGGGGCCTTTACAATGAGCAGTTCTTC. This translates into CSVDPNRGLYNEQFF.

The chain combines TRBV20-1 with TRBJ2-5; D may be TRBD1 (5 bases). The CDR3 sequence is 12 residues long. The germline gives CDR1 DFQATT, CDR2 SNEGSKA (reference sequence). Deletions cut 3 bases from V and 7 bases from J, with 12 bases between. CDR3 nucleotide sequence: TGCAGTGCTAGCCGGACATCTGGGACCCAGTACTTC. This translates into CSASRTSGTQYF.

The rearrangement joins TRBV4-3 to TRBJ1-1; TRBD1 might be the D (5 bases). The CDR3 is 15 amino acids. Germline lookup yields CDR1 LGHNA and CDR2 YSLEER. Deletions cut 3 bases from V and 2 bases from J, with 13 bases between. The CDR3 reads CASSHGGILNTEAFF. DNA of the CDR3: TGCGCCAGCAGCCATGGGGGGATATTAAACACTGAAGCTTTCTTT.

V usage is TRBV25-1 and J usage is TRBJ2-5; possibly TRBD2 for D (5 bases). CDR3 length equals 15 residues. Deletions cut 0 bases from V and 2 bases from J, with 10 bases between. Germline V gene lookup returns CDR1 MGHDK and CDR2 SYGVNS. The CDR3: CASSEYSGSQETQYF. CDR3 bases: TGTGCCAGCAGTGAATATTCGGGGAGTCAAGAGACCCAGTACTTC.

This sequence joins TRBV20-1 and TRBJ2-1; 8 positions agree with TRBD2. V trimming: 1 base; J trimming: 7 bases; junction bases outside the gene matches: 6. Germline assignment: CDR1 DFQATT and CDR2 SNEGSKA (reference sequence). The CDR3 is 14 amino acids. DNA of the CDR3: TGCAGTGCTAGAGCGTCGGGGGGGCCAAATGAGCAGTTCTTC. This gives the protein CSARASGGPNEQFF.

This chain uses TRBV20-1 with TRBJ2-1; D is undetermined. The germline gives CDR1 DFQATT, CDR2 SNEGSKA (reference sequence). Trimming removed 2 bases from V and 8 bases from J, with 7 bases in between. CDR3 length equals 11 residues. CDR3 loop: CSARKGHEQFF. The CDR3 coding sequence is TGCAGTGCTAGAAAGGGCCATGAGCAGTTCTTC.

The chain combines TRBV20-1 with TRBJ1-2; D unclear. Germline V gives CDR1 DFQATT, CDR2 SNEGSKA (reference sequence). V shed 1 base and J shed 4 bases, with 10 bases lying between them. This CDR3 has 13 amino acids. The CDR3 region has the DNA TGCAGTGCTAGAGCTCCTGAGGGCTATGGCTACACCTTC. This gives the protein CSARAPEGYGYTF.

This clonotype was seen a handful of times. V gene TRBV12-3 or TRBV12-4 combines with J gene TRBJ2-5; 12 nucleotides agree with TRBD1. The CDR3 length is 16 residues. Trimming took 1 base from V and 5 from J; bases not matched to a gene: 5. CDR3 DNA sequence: TGTGCCAGCAGTTTAGGGGGACAGGGGGCTGTGGAGACCCAGTACTTC. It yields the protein CASSLGGQGAVETQYF.

The CDR3 DNA is TGTGCCAGCAGTACCACCACATTGCAGCAGTTCTTC. Translation gives CASSTTTLQQFF. The chain has TRBV28 and TRBJ2-1, with D uncertain. Deletions cut 5 bases from V and 11 bases from J, with 13 bases between. Germline CDR1 and CDR2: MDHEN and SYDVKM. The CDR3 totals 12 residues.

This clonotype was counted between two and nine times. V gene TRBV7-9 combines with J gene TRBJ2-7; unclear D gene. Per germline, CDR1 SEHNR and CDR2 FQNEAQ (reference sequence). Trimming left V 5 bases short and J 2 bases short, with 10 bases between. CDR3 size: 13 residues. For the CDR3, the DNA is TGTGCCAGCAGCCGTACACTCCCCTACGAGCAGTACTTC. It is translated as CASSRTLPYEQYF. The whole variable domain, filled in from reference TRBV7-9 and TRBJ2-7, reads DTGVSQNPRHKITKRGQNVTFRCDPISEHNRLYWYRQTLGQGPEFLTYFQNEAQLEKSRLLSDRFSAERPKGSFSTLEIQRTEQGDSAMYLCASSRTLPYEQYFGPGTRLTVT.

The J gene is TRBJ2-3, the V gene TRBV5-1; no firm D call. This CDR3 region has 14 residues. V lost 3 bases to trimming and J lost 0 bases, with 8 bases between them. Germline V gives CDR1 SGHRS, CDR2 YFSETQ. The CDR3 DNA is TGCGCCAGCAGCTACCGACTGAGCACAGATACGCAGTATTTT. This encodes CASSYRLSTDTQYF.

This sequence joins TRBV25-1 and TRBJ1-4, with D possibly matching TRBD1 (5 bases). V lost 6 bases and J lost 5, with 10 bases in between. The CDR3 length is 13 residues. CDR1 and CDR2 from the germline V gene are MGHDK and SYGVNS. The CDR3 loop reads CASREAGNEKLFF. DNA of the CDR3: TGTGCCAGCAGGGAGGCAGGGAATGAAAAACTGTTTTTT.

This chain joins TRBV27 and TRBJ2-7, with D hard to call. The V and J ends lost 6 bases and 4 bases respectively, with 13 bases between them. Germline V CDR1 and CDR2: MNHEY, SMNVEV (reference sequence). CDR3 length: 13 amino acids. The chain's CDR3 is CASSPAALYEQYF. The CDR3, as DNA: TGTGCCAGCAGCCCGGCAGCTCTATACGAGCAGTACTTC.

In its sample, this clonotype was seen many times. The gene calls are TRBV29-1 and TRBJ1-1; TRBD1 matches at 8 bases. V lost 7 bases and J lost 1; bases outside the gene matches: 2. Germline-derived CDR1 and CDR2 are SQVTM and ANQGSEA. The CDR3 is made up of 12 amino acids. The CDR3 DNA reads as TGCAGCGCTCAGGGGGCGAACACTGAAGCTTTCTTT. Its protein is CSAQGANTEAFF. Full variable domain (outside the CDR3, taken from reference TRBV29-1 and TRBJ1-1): SAVISQKPSRDICQRGTSLTIQCQVDSQVTMMFWYRQQPGQSLTLIATANQGSEATYESGFVIDKFPISRPNLTFSTLTVSNMSPEDSSIYLCSAQGANTEAFFGQGTRLTVV.